A single sample gave rise to the 22 T cell receptor beta chains below, sequenced in a study of blood T cell repertoires in COVID-19. The repertoire was sequenced with immunoSEQ multiplex PCR; TCRdb's copy has only in-frame clones and lacks some. The sample lists approximately 74,000 clones, 86% occurring once. The sequencing input was peripheral blood. The receptors shown here come from a woman aged 55-70 years with acute or convalescent COVID-19.

The chain has TRBV4-3 and TRBJ2-1; 10 bases map to TRBD2. J gave up 8 bases and V 4 bases, and 17 bases lay outside the gene matches. CDR1 LGHNA and CDR2 YSLEER come from the germline V gene. CDR3 length equals 18 residues. The CDR3 loop reads CASSPGSLPASGSDEQFF. Written as DNA, the CDR3 is TGCGCCAGCAGCCCTGGCTCGCTGCCCGCTAGCGGGAGCGATGAGCAGTTCTTC.

This chain connects TRBV5-1 to TRBJ2-7, with 9 bases identical to TRBD2. The CDR3 length is 14 residues. V dropped 2 bases and J dropped 6; count of bases not matched to a gene: 6. Germline-derived CDR1 and CDR2 are SGHRS and YFSETQ. The CDR3 loop is CASSLRTSEGEQYF. CDR3 DNA: TGCGCCAGCAGCTTAAGGACTAGCGAAGGCGAGCAGTACTTC. The variable domain in full, completed from reference TRBV5-1 and TRBJ2-7, reads KAGVTQTPRYLIKTRGQQVTLSCSPISGHRSVSWYQQTPGQGLQFLFEYFSETQRNKGNFPGRFSGRQFSNSRSEMNVSTLELGDSALYLCASSLRTSEGEQYFGPGTRLTVT.

This chain uses TRBV6-2 or TRBV6-3 with TRBJ2-1; 10 nucleotides line up with TRBD2. The CDR3 consists of 14 residues. From germline, CDR1 is MNHEY and CDR2 SVGEGT. V lost 7 bases, J lost 7 bases, and 7 bases stayed unmatched. The CDR3 nucleotides read TGTGCCAGCACCCCAGCGGGGGGGCGGAATGAGCAGTTCTTC. It yields the protein CASTPAGGRNEQFF.

This chain links TRBV7-3 with TRBJ2-5; D ambiguous. The length of the CDR3 is 13 residues. Germline V gene sequence: CDR1 SGHTA, CDR2 FQGTGA. The V end was cut by 4 bases, the J end by 1 base, with 7 bases between. CDR3 in amino acids: CASSSTFQETQYF. As DNA, the CDR3 is TGTGCCAGCAGCTCTACCTTCCAAGAGACCCAGTACTTC.

This chain uses TRBV28 with TRBJ2-1, with 7 bases matching TRBD1. The ends lost 1 base at V and 5 bases at J; junction bases unmatched: 11. CDR1 is MDHEN, CDR2 SYDVKM, per germline. The CDR3 contains 17 residues. The CDR3 DNA reads TGTGCCAGCAGTTTATTCGCCGCAGGGGGAACCAACAATGAGCAGTTCTTC. Its translation: CASSLFAAGGTNNEQFF.

The genes are TRBV5-1 and TRBJ2-1, with TRBD2 identical over 7 bases. Germline CDR1 and CDR2: SGHRS and YFSETQ. The V segment lost 2 bases and the J segment 0 bases; nucleotides outside the gene matches: 8. The CDR3 covers 17 residues. This CDR3 is CASSFAKRGSSYNEQFF. The CDR3 DNA reads as TGCGCCAGCAGCTTTGCAAAGCGGGGTAGCTCCTACAATGAGCAGTTCTTC. Looking up the rest from reference TRBV5-1 and TRBJ2-1 gives the full variable domain: KAGVTQTPRYLIKTRGQQVTLSCSPISGHRSVSWYQQTPGQGLQFLFEYFSETQRNKGNFPGRFSGRQFSNSRSEMNVSTLELGDSALYLCASSFAKRGSSYNEQFFGPGTRLTVL.

The chain carries TRBV7-3 and TRBJ2-1; 7 bases align to TRBD1. The germline V gene encodes CDR1 SGHTA and CDR2 FQGTGA. The CDR3 is made up of 16 amino acids. Losses at the gene ends were 4 bases for V and 6 bases for J; bases not matched to a gene: 12. The DNA for the CDR3 is TGTGCCAGCAGCTCAAACAGGGGTCACAGCGGCAATGAGCAGTTCTTC. Residues: CASSSNRGHSGNEQFF.

This chain uses TRBV6-6 with TRBJ1-1; tentatively, D is TRBD1 (6 bases). Trimming pared 6 bases from V and 5 bases from J, leaving 13 bases between. Germline assignment: CDR1 MNHNY and CDR2 SVGAGI (reference sequence). There are 13 residues in the CDR3. This CDR3 is CASRIKQGTEAFF. As DNA, the CDR3 is TGTGCCAGCAGAATAAAACAGGGAACTGAAGCTTTCTTT.

V and J are TRBV7-2 and TRBJ1-2; D not resolved. Trimming stripped 5 bases from V and 4 bases from J, with 14 bases between. The CDR3 consists of 14 residues. Germline CDR1 and CDR2: SGHTA and FQGNSA. The CDR3 sequence is CASSAQRESYGYTF. The CDR3 coding sequence is TGTGCCAGCAGCGCCCAAAGGGAGTCCTATGGCTACACCTTC.

This sequence joins TRBV4-3 and TRBJ1-6; D is perhaps TRBD1 (5 bases). V lost 0 bases to trimming and J lost 8 bases, with 14 bases between them. CDR1 is LGHNA, CDR2 YSLEER, per germline. The CDR3 runs to 16 residues. The CDR3 DNA sequence: TGCGCCAGCAGCCAAGATCCGGCAGGGAGGGATTCACCCCTCCACTTT. The encoded protein is CASSQDPAGRDSPLHF.

This chain links TRBV7-2 with TRBJ1-2; possibly TRBD1 for D (5 bases). Germline lookup yields CDR1 SGHTA and CDR2 FQGNSA. V shed 5 bases and J shed 5 bases, with 12 bases lying between them. CDR3 length equals 13 residues. The CDR3 DNA is TGTGCCAGCAGCCCCGCCCCAGGGTATGGCTACACCTTC. Translation: CASSPAPGYGYTF.

The chain uses TRBV5-6 and TRBJ1-4, with 8 nucleotides matching TRBD1. The V and J ends lost 4 bases and 1 base, in that order; junction bases with no gene match: 3. The CDR3 has 15 residues. Germline CDR1 reads SGHDT; CDR2 reads YYEEEE. DNA for the CDR3: TGTGCCAGCAGCGCTGACAGGGGAACTAATGAAAAACTGTTTTTT. As protein: CASSADRGTNEKLFF.

The gene calls are TRBV4-3 and TRBJ2-1; a weak D match, TRBD2 (6 bases). V lost 0 bases to trimming and J lost 4 bases, with 16 bases between them. Germline CDR1 LGHNA, CDR2 YSLEER. The CDR3 is 17 amino acids. As DNA, the CDR3 is TGCGCCAGCAGCCAAGATCAGGGAGGCGGGGTTTACAATGAGCAGTTCTTC. It is translated as CASSQDQGGGVYNEQFF.

The genes are TRBV6-2 or TRBV6-3 and TRBJ2-1, with D maybe TRBD2 (5 bases). CDR3 length equals 17 residues. Germline CDR1 MNHEY, CDR2 SVGEGT. With 2 bases removed from V and 6 bases from J, the gap between germline ends came to 20 bases. The CDR3 nucleotides are TGTGCCAGCAGTTACGGGTGGCGGGCACGGAATTTCAATGAGCAGTTCTTC. This sequence encodes CASSYGWRARNFNEQFF.

The genes are TRBV10-1 and TRBJ1-5, with 7 bases lining up with TRBD1. V was pared by 4 bases and J by 3 bases, with 9 bases of the junction left unmatched. This CDR3 has 16 residues. CDR1 WNHNN and CDR2 SYGVQD come from the germline V gene (reference sequence). The CDR3 sequence: CASSGAGTDPNQPQHF. The CDR3, as DNA: TGCGCCAGCAGTGGGGCCGGGACAGACCCCAATCAGCCCCAGCATTTT.

This clone was seen repeatedly, ten times or more. In nucleotides, the CDR3 is TGTGCCAGCAGTCCCGGACAGGGGGTCTCGTCGTACGTCGCCGAGCAGTACTTC. This encodes CASSPGQGVSSYVAEQYF. The V call is TRBV27, the J call TRBJ2-7, with TRBD1 identical over 10 bases. This CDR3 spans 18 amino acids. V dropped 5 bases and J dropped 6; count of bases not matched to a gene: 19. The germline gives CDR1 MNHEY, CDR2 SMNVEV (reference sequence).

The chain is built from TRBV5-6 and TRBJ2-1; maybe TRBD1 (5 bases). The CDR3 loop spans 13 amino acids. The V end was cut by 2 bases, the J end by 8 bases, with 11 bases between. Germline-derived CDR1 and CDR2 are SGHDT and YYEEEE. The CDR3 sequence: CASSLLRADEQFF. CDR3 sequence (DNA): TGTGCCAGCAGCTTACTCAGGGCCGATGAGCAGTTCTTC.

CDR3 bases: TGTGCCTGGAGTGTATCTCTCGCCAGGAACACAGATACGCAGTATTTT. Protein product: CAWSVSLARNTDTQYF. The V gene is TRBV30, the J gene TRBJ2-3; D is unresolved. V was clipped by 0 bases and J by 2 bases, with 15 bases between them. The CDR3 runs to 16 residues. Germline CDR1 and CDR2: GTSNPN and SVGIG (reference sequence).

This chain uses TRBV5-1 with TRBJ2-3, with D possibly matching TRBD2 (5 bases). V lost 4 bases and J 9 bases, leaving 18 bases between the germline ends. This CDR3 region has 14 residues. Germline-derived CDR1 and CDR2 are SGHRS and YFSETQ. CDR3 region: CASSVSGMIGTQYF. The CDR3 DNA reads TGCGCCAGCAGCGTTTCCGGGATGATAGGGACGCAGTATTTT.

The table lists this clone with a count of one. The chain links TRBV28 to TRBJ2-5; D remains unclear. The germline V gene encodes CDR1 MDHEN and CDR2 SYDVKM. With 5 bases removed from V and 2 bases from J, the gap between germline ends came to 12 bases. The CDR3 consists of 14 residues. CDR3 nucleotide sequence: TGTGCCAGCAGTCCCGGTGGTATGCAAGAGACCCAGTACTTC. Protein product: CASSPGGMQETQYF.

The gene calls are TRBV2 and TRBJ2-2; weak D call: TRBD2 (5 bases). With 7 bases removed from V and 0 bases from J, the gap between germline ends came to 9 bases. The CDR3 is 14 amino acids. The germline V gene encodes CDR1 SNHLY and CDR2 FYNNEI. The CDR3 protein is CASIERSNTGELFF. As DNA, the CDR3 is TGTGCCAGCATCGAGCGGTCGAACACCGGGGAGCTGTTTTTT.

The chain has TRBV6-2 or TRBV6-3 and TRBJ2-5, with TRBD2 identical over 10 bases. Looked up from germline, CDR1 is MNHEY and CDR2 is SVGEGT. This CDR3 has 17 residues. V gave up 5 bases and J gave up 5 bases; unmatched junction bases: 14. The CDR3 DNA is TGTGCCAGCAGTCCCACCTTAGCGGGGGGCGGGGGTGAGACCCAGTACTTC. Translation gives CASSPTLAGGGGETQYF.